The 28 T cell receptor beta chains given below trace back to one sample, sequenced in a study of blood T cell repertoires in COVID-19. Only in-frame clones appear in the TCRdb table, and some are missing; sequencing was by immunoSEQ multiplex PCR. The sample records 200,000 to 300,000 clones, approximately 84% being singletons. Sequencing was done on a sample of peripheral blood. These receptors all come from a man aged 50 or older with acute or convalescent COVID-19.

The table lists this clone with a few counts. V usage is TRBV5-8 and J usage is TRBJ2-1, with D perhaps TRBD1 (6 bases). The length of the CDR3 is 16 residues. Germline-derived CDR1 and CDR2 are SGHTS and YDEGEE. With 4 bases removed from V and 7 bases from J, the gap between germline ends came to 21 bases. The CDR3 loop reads CASSPRNRERGNEQFF. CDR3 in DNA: TGTGCCAGCAGCCCCCGAAACAGGGAACGGGGAAATGAGCAGTTCTTC. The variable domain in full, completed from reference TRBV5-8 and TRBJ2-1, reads EAGVTQSPTHLIKTRGQQATLRCSPISGHTSVYWYQQALGLGLQFLLWYDEGEERNRGNFPPRFSGRQFPNYSSELNVNALELEDSALYLCASSPRNRERGNEQFFGPGTRLTVL.

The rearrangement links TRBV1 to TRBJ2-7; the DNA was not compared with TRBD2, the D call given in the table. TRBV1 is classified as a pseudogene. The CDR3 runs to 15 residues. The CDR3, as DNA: TGCACCAGCAGCCAGGCGGGACTAGCAGTCCACGAGCAGTACTTC. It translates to CTSSQAGLAVHEQYF.

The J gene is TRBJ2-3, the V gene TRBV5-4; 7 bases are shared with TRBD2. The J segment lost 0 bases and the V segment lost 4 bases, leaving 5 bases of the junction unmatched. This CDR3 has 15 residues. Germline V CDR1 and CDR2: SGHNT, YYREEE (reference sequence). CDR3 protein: CASSRRGESTDTQYF. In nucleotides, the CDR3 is TGTGCCAGCAGCCGCCGGGGGGAGAGCACAGATACGCAGTATTTT.

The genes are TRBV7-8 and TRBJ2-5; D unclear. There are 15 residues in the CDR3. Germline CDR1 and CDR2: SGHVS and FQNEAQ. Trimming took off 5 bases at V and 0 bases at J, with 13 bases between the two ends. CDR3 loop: CASSPLSWYQETQYF. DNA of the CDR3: TGTGCCAGCAGCCCCCTCAGTTGGTACCAAGAGACCCAGTACTTC.

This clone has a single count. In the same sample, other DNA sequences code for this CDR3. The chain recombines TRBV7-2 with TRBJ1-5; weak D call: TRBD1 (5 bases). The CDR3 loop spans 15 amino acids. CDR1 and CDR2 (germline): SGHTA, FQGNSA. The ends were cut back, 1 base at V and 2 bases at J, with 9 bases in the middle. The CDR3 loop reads CASSLGGRGNQPQHF. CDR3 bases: TGTGCCAGCAGCTTAGGTGGCAGGGGCAATCAGCCCCAGCATTTT.

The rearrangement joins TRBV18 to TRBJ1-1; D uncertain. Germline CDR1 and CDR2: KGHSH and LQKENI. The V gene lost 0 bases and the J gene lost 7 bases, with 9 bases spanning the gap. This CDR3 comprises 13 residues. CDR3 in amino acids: CASSPPSVSEAFF. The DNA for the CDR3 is TGTGCCAGCTCACCACCAAGCGTGAGTGAAGCTTTCTTT.

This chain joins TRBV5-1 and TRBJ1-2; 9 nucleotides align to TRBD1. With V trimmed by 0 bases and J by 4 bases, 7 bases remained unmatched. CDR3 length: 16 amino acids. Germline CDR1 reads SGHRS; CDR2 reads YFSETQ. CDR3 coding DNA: TGCGCCAGCAGCTTGGCTACCACAGGGGGCGGCTATGGCTACACCTTC. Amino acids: CASSLATTGGGYGYTF.

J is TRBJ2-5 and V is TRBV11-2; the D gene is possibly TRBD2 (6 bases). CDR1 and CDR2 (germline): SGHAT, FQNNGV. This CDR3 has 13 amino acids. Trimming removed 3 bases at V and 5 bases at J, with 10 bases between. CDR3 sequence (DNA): TGTGCCAGCAGCTTTACAGGAGGGGAGACCCAGTACTTC. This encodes CASSFTGGETQYF.

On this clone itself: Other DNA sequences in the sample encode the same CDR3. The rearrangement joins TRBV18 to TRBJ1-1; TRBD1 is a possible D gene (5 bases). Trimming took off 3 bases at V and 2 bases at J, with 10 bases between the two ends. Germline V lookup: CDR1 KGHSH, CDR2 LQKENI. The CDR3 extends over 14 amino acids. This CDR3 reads CASSPGTPNTEAFF. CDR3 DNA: TGTGCCAGCTCACCCGGGACTCCTAACACTGAAGCTTTCTTT.

This CDR3 reads CASSLVGLAASTDTQYF. DNA for the CDR3: TGCGCCAGCAGCTTGGTAGGACTAGCGGCTAGCACAGATACGCAGTATTTT. The V gene is TRBV5-1, the J gene TRBJ2-3; the match to TRBD2 covers 10 bases. Germline V gene sequence: CDR1 SGHRS, CDR2 YFSETQ. This CDR3 is built from 17 residues. V trimming: 0 bases; J trimming: 0 bases; junction bases outside the gene matches: 4.

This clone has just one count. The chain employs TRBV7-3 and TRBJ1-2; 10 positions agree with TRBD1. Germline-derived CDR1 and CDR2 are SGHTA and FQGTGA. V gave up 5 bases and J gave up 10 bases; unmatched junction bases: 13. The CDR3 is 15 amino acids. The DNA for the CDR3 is TGTGCCAGCAGCCAACAACCAACCGGGACAGGGGACTACACCTTC. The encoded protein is CASSQQPTGTGDYTF.

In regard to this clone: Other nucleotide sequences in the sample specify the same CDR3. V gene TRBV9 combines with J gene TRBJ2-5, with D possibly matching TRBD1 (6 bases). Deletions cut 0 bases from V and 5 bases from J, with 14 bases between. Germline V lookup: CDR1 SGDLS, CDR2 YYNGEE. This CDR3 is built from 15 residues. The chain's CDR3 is CASSVAGGRAETQYF. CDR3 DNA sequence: TGTGCCAGCAGCGTAGCTGGGGGCAGGGCGGAGACCCAGTACTTC.

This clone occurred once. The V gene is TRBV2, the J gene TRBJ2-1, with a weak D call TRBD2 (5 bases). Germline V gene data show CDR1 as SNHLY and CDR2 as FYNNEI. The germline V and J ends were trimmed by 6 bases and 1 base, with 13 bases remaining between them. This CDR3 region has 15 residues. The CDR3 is CASSSSRLSYNEQFF. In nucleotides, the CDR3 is TGTGCCAGCAGCTCTAGCCGTCTTTCCTACAATGAGCAGTTCTTC.

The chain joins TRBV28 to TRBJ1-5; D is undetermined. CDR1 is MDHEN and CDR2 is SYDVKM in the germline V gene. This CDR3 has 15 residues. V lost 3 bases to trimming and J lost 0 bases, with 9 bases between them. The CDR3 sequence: CASSFWQYSNQPQHF. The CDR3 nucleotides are TGTGCCAGCAGTTTCTGGCAGTATAGCAATCAGCCCCAGCATTTT.

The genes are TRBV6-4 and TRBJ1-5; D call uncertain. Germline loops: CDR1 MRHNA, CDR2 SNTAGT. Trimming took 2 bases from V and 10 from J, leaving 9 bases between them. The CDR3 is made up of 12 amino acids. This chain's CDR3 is CASSDENGPQHF. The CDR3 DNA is TGTGCCAGCAGTGACGAGAATGGTCCCCAGCATTTT.

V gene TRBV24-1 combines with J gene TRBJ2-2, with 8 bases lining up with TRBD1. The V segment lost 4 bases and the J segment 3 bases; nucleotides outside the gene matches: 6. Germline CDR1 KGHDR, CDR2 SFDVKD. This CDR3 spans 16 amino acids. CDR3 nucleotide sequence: TGTGCCACCAGTGACCCGACAGGGGCGGACACCGGGGAGCTGTTTTTT. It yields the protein CATSDPTGADTGELFF.

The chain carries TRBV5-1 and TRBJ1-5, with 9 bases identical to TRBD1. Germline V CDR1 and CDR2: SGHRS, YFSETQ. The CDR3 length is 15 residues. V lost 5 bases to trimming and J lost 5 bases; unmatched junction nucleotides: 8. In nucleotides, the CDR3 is TGCGCCAGCAGTTCCGGACAGGGGACATATCAGCCCCAGCATTTT. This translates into CASSSGQGTYQPQHF.

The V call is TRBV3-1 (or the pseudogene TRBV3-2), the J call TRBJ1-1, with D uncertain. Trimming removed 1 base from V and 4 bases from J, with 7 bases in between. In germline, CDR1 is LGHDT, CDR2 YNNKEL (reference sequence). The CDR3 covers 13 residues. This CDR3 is CASSQGSGTEAFF. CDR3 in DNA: TGTGCCAGCAGCCAAGGGAGCGGCACTGAAGCTTTCTTT.

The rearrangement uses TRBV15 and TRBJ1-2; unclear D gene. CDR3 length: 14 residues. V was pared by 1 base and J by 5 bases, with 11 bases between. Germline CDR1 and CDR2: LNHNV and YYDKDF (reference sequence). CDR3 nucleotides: TGTGCCACCAGCAGAGCCCAACCGGAGTATGGCTACACCTTC. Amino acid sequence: CATSRAQPEYGYTF. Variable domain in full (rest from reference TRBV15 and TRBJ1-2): DAMVIQNPRYQVTQFGKPVTLSCSQTLNHNVMYWYQQKSSQAPKLLFHYYDKDFNNEADTPDNFQSRRPNTSFCFLDIRSPGLGDTAMYLCATSRAQPEYGYTFGSGTRLTVV.

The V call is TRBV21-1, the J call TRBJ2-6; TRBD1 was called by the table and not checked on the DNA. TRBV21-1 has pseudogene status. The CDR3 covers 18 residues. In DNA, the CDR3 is TGTGCCAGCCGAACACCGGGACAGGACCTCTCTGGGGCCAACGTCCTGACTTTC. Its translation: CASRTPGQDLSGANVLTF.

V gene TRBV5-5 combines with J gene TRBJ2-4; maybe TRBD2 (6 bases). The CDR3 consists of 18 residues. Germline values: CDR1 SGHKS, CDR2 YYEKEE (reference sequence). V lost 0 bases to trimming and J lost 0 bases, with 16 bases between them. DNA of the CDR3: TGTGCCAGCAGCTTGGCGCGGGACCCATTACTAGCCAAAAACATTCAGTACTTC. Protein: CASSLARDPLLAKNIQYF.

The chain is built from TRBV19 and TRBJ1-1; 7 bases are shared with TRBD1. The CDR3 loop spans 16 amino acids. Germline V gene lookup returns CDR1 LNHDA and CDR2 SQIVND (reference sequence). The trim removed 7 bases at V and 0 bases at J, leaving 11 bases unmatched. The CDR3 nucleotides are TGTGCCAGTACCTTTACCCGGACAGGTATGAACACTGAAGCTTTCTTT. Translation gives CASTFTRTGMNTEAFF.

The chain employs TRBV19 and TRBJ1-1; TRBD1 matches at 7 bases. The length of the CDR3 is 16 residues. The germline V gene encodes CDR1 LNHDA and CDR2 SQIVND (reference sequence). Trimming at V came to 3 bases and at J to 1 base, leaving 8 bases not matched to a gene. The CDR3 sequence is CASSMRPDRPNTEAFF. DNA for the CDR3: TGTGCCAGTAGTATGCGCCCGGACAGGCCGAACACTGAAGCTTTCTTT.

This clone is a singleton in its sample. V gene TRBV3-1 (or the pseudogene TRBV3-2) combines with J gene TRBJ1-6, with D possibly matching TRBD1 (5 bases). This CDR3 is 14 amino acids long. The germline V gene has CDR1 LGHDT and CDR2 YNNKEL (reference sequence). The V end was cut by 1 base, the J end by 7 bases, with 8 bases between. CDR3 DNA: TGTGCCAGCAGCCAAGGGGGGGGGAATTCACCCCTCCACTTT. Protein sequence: CASSQGGGNSPLHF.

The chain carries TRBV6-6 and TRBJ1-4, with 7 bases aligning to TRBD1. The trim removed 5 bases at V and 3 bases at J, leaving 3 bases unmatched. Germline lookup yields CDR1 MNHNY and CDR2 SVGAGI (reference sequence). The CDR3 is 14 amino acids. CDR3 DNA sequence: TGTGCCAGCAGTCGGGACAGCTCTAATGAAAAACTGTTTTTT. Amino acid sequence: CASSRDSSNEKLFF.

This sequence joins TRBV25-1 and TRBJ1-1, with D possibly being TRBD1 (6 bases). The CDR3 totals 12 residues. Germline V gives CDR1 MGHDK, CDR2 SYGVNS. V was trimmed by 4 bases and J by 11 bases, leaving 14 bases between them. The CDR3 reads CASSVGGAHAFF. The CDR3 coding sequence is TGTGCCAGCAGTGTCGGGGGGGCGCATGCTTTCTTT.

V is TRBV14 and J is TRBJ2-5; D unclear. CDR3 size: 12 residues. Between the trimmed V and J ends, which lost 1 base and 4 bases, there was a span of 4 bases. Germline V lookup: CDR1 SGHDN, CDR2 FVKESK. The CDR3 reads CASSQVRETQYF. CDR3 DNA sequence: TGTGCCAGCAGCCAAGTTCGAGAGACCCAGTACTTC. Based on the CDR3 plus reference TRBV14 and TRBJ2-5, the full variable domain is EAGVTQFPSHSVIEKGQTVTLRCDPISGHDNLYWYRRVMGKEIKFLLHFVKESKQDESGMPNNRFLAERTGGTYSTLKVQPAELEDSGVYFCASSQVRETQYFGPGTRLLVL.

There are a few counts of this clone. Written as DNA, the CDR3 is TGCGCCAGCAGCCTGCAGACAGGGGGTAACACCGGGGAGCTGTTTTTT. This codes for CASSLQTGGNTGELFF. V usage is TRBV5-1 and J usage is TRBJ2-2; TRBD1 aligns across 9 bases. Unmatched junction bases numbered 6, after V lost 4 bases and J lost 2 bases. Germline V gene data show CDR1 as SGHRS and CDR2 as YFSETQ. The CDR3 is 16 residues long.